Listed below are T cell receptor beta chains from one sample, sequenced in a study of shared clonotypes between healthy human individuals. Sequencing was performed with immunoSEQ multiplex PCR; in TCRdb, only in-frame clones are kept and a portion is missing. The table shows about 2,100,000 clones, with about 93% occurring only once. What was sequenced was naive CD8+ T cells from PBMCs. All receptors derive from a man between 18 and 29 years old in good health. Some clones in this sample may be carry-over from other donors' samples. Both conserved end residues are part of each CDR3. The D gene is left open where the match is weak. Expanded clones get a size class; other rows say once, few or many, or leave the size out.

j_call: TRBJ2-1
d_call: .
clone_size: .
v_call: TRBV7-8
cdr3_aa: CASSFRGASYNEQFF
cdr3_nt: TGTGCCAGCAGCTTTCGAGGGGCATCCTACAATGAGCAGTTCTTC

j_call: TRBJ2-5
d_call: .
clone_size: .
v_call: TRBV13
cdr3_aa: CASSPPWAQRETQYF
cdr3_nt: TGTGCCAGCAGCCCCCCCTGGGCCCAAAGGGAGACCCAGTACTTC

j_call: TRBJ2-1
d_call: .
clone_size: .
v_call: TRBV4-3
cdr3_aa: CASSQDRSSEQFF
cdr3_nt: TGCGCCAGCAGCCAAGATAGGAGTAGTGAGCAGTTCTTC

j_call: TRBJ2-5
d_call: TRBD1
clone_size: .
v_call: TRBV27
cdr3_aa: CASSFISNRGETQYF
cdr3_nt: TGTGCCAGCAGTTTTATATCGAACAGGGGAGAGACCCAGTACTTC

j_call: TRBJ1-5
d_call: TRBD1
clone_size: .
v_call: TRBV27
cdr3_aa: CASRGNRGALNQPQHF
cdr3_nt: TGTGCCAGCAGGGGGAACAGGGGCGCCCTCAATCAGCCCCAGCATTTT

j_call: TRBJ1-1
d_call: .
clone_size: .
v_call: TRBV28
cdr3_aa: CASSLGRYTEAFF
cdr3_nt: TGTGCCAGCAGTTTGGGGAGATACACTGAAGCTTTCTTT

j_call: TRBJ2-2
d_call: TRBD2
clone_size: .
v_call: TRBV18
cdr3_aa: CASSPPSGSTGELFF
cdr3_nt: TGTGCCAGCTCACCACCGAGCGGGAGCACCGGGGAGCTGTTTTTT

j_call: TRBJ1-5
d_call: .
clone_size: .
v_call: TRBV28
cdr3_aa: CASGWAGSNQPQHF
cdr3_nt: TGTGCCAGCGGCTGGGCGGGGAGCAATCAGCCCCAGCATTTT

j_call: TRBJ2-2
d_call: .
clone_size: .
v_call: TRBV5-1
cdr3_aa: CASTAKEGRSGTGELFF
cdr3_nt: TGCGCCAGCACCGCTAAGGAGGGCCGCAGCGGCACCGGGGAGCTGTTTTTT

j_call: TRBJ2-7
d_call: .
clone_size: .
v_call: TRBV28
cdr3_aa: CATESYEQYF
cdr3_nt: TGTGCCACAGAATCTTACGAGCAGTACTTC

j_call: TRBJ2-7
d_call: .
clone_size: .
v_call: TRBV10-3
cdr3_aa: CAISGEPDYEQYF
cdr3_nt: TGTGCCATCTCAGGTGAGCCGGACTACGAGCAGTACTTC

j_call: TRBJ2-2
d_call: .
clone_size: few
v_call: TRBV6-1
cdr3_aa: CASSEEVTPYTGELFF
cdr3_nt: TGTGCCAGCAGTGAAGAGGTGACCCCCTACACCGGGGAGCTGTTTTTT

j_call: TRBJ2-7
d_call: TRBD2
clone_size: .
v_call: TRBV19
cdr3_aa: CASRQTSGEQYF
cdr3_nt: TGTGCCAGTAGGCAGACTAGCGGGGAGCAGTACTTC

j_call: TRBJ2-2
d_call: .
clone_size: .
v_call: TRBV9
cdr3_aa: CASSVGGSVTGGELFF
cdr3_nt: TGTGCCAGCAGCGTTGGCGGGTCTGTAACGGGCGGGGAGCTGTTTTTT

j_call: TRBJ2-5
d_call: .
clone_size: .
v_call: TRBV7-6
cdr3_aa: CASSLVAELQETQYF
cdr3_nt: TGTGCCAGCAGCTTAGTCGCAGAACTACAAGAGACCCAGTACTTC

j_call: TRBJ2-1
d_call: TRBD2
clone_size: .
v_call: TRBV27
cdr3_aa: CASGLAGGYNTQTYNEQFF
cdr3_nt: TGTGCCAGCGGACTAGCGGGAGGGTACAACACCCAGACCTACAATGAGCAGTTCTTC

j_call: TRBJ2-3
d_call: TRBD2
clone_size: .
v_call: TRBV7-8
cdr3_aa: CASSPPPAGGADTQYF
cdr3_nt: TGTGCCAGCAGCCCACCGCCAGCGGGAGGTGCGGATACGCAGTATTTT

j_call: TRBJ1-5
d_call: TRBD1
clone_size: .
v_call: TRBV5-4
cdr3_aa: CASSLDRGLNQPQHF
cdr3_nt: TGTGCCAGCAGCCTCGACAGGGGACTCAATCAGCCCCAGCATTTT

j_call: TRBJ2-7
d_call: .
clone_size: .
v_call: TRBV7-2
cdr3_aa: CASSLGGAVYEQYF
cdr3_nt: TGTGCCAGCAGCTTGGGGGGAGCCGTTTACGAGCAGTACTTC

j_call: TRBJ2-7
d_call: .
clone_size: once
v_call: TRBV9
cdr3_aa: CASSVGRDPYEQYF
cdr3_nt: TGTGCCAGCAGCGTAGGACGGGACCCCTACGAGCAGTACTTC

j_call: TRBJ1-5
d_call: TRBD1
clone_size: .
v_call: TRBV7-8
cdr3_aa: CASSKGQSYQPQHF
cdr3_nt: TGTGCCAGCAGCAAGGGACAGTCCTATCAGCCCCAGCATTTT

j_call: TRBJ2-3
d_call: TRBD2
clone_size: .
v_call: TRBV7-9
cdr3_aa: CASSPRVAGVGTDTQYF
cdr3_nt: TGTGCCAGCAGCCCCAGGGTAGCGGGAGTCGGCACAGATACGCAGTATTTT

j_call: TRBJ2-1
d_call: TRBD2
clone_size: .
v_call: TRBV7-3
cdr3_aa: CASSLLLAGMEEQFF
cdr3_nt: TGTGCCAGCAGCTTACTCCTAGCGGGTATGGAAGAGCAGTTCTTC

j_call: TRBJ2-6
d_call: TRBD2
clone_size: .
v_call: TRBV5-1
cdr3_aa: CASSLTASGSIGANVLTF
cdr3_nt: TGCGCCAGCAGCTTGACGGCTAGCGGGAGCATCGGGGCCAACGTCCTGACTTTC

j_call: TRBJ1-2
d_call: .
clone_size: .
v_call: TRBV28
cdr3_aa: CASSQRGYRGYGYTF
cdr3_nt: TGTGCCAGCAGTCAGAGGGGCTATCGAGGCTATGGCTACACCTTC

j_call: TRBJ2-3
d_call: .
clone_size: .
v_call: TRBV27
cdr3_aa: CASSLTMAVDTQYF
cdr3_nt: TGTGCCAGCAGTCTCACTATGGCGGTAGATACGCAGTATTTT

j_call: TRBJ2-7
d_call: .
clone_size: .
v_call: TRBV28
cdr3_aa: CASSRPDGSYEQYF
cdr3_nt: TGTGCCAGCAGTCGTCCCGACGGGTCCTACGAGCAGTACTTC

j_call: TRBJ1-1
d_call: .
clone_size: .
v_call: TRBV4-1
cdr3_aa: CASSQVGAATEAFF
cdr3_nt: TGCGCCAGCAGCCAAGTTGGGGCAGCCACTGAAGCTTTCTTT

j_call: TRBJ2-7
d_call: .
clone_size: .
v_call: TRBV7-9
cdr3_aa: CASSSSRWGLTEQYF
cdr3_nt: TGTGCCAGCAGCTCCTCCCGTTGGGGGTTGACCGAGCAGTACTTC

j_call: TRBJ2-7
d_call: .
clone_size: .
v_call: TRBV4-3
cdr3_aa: CASSHGRDYEQYF
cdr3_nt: TGCGCCAGCAGCCACGGCCGGGACTACGAGCAGTACTTC

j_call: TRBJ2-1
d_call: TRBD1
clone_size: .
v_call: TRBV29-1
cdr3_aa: CSASETGGVSYNEQFF
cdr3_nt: TGCAGCGCTTCGGAAACAGGGGGTGTATCCTACAATGAGCAGTTCTTC

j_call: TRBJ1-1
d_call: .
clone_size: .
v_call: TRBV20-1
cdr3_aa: CSPWENTEAFF
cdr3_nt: TGCAGTCCCTGGGAGAACACTGAAGCTTTCTTT

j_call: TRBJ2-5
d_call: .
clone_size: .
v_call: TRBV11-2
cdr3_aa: CASSFWTETQYF
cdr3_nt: TGTGCCAGCAGCTTTTGGACAGAGACCCAGTACTTC

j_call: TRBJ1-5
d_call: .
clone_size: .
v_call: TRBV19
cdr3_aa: CASTLSLGGGNQPQHF
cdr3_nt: TGTGCCAGTACCCTATCCTTGGGAGGGGGCAATCAGCCCCAGCATTTT

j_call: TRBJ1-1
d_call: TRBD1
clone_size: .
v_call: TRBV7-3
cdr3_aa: CASSSGDSLNTEAFF
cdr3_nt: TGTGCCAGCAGCTCCGGGGACAGCCTGAACACTGAAGCTTTCTTT

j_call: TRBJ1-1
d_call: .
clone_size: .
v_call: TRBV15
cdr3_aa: CATSRGLPGRTEAFF
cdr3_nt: TGTGCCACCAGCAGGGGGCTCCCAGGGAGGACTGAAGCTTTCTTT

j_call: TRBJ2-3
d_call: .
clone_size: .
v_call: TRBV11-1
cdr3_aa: CASSLGGAADTQYF
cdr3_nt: TGTGCCAGCAGCTTAGGAGGGGCCGCCGATACGCAGTATTTT

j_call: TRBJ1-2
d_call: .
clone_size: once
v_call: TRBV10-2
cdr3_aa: CASSEHQGSSIFKGYGYTF
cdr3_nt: TGCGCCAGCAGTGAGCATCAGGGCTCCTCTATATTTAAGGGTTATGGCTACACCTTC

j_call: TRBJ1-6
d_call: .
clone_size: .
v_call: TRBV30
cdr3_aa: CAWSVDFPQSHSPLHF
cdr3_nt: TGTGCCTGGAGTGTAGATTTCCCCCAGAGTCATTCACCCCTCCACTTT

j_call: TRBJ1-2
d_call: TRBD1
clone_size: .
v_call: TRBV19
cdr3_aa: CASSLTGADYGYTF
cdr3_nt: TGTGCCAGTAGCCTTACAGGGGCGGACTATGGCTACACCTTC

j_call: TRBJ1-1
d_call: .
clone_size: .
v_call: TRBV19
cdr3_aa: CASGLQGEEAFF
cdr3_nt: TGTGCCAGTGGGCTACAGGGAGAGGAGGCTTTCTTT